This T cell receptor (beta chain) appears in the sequencing data of a study of blood T cell repertoires in COVID-19. In the study overall: In each case, the material was cDNA or gDNA derived from T cells, B-cell-depleted T cells, or PBMCs.

As processed by the authors: Nucleated cell counts were estimated from reference gene primer amplification. Assay used: immunoSEQ multiplex PCR; TCRdb lists only in-frame clones, some missing. V and J calls and clone size are as listed in that table; D and trimming were resolved from the DNA. The table has about 240,000 clones, roughly 85% seen once. The CDR3 consists of 16 residues. After removal of 7 bases from V and 8 bases from J, the junction contained 14 bases not matched to a gene. The germline gives CDR1 LNHDA, CDR2 SQIVND (reference sequence). The sequenced sample was peripheral blood. The sequence was obtained from a woman under 30 with acute or convalescent COVID-19. V is TRBV19 and J is TRBJ1-2; TRBD1 aligns across 12 bases. In DNA, the CDR3 is TGTGCCAGTACCCTACGAACCGGGACAGGGGGCGACGGCTACACCTTC. Its protein is CASTLRTGTGGDGYTF.